The 5 T cell receptor beta chains in this list originate from one sample, sequenced in a study of blood T cell repertoires in COVID-19. Method: immunoSEQ multiplex PCR; TCRdb's copy keeps in-frame clones and lacks some. The table shows a few hundred thousand clones, with roughly 86% occurring only once. The sample consisted of PBMCs or T cells enriched from blood (not recorded which). These receptors were collected from a man aged 25-45 years who had recovered from COVID-19.

The chain uses TRBV6-6 and TRBJ2-3; 9 nucleotides align to TRBD2. Trimming at V came to 0 bases and at J to 7 bases, leaving 5 bases not matched to a gene. CDR1 is MNHNY, CDR2 SVGAGI, per germline (reference sequence). This CDR3 has 15 residues. In nucleotides, the CDR3 is TGTGCCAGCAGTTACTCGAGCGGGGGGTTGTATACGCAGTATTTT. Protein product: CASSYSSGGLYTQYF.

This clone showed up just once. The chain has TRBV25-1 and TRBJ2-2, with 10 bases fitting TRBD2. CDR3 size: 15 residues. The V segment lost 4 bases and the J segment 4 bases; nucleotides outside the gene matches: 3. Per germline, CDR1 MGHDK and CDR2 SYGVNS. The CDR3 DNA follows: TGTGCCAGCAGTGTAGCGGGGGGACGCACCGGGGAGCTGTTTTTT. Encoded protein: CASSVAGGRTGELFF.

The rearrangement uses TRBV6-1 and TRBJ2-2; 11 nucleotides agree with TRBD2. CDR3 length: 16 amino acids. V lost 2 bases, J lost 2 bases, and 1 base stayed unmatched. Germline values: CDR1 MNHNS, CDR2 SASEGT. CDR3: CASSETSGSNTGELFF. The CDR3 DNA reads TGTGCCAGCAGTGAAACTAGCGGGAGTAACACCGGGGAGCTGTTTTTT.

This clone was observed once. This chain uses TRBV10-3 with TRBJ1-1, with D possibly being TRBD1 (5 bases). The germline CDR1 and CDR2 sequences are ENHRY and SYGVKD. V dropped 5 bases and J dropped 0 bases, with 10 bases sitting between them. The CDR3 spans 14 residues. This chain's CDR3 is CAISHQGLNTEAFF. The CDR3 DNA reads as TGTGCCATCAGTCACCAGGGCTTGAACACTGAAGCTTTCTTT.

This clone was found once. The genes are TRBV5-5 and TRBJ2-1; D is possibly TRBD2 (5 bases). V lost 4 bases and J 4 bases, leaving 15 bases between the germline ends. CDR1 and CDR2 from the germline V gene are SGHKS and YYEKEE (reference sequence). This CDR3 has 15 residues. CDR3 coding DNA: TGTGCCAGCAGCAGTGTCCTAGCTGGGTACAATGAGCAGTTCTTC. Translation: CASSSVLAGYNEQFF.